This T cell receptor beta chain was identified in a study of blood T cell repertoires in COVID-19. Trimming removed 3 bases at V and 3 bases at J, with 8 bases between. The CDR3 contains 13 residues. Germline-derived CDR1 and CDR2 are LNHDA and SQIVND (reference sequence). In the study's own analysis: Amplification from reference gene primers served as the basis for estimated nucleated cell counts. Profiling relied on immunoSEQ multiplex PCR, and the TCRdb table lists in-frame clones only, not all of them. V, J and clone size reflect that table, while D and trimming were determined from the DNA. The data contain about 300,000 clones, roughly 86% of them singletons.

The J gene is TRBJ2-5, the V gene TRBV19; D gene ambiguous. Input material: peripheral blood. This clonotype was obtained from a woman aged 45-65 years with acute or convalescent COVID-19. The CDR3 reads CASSMFRKETQYF. DNA of the CDR3: TGTGCCAGTAGTATGTTCCGTAAAGAGACCCAGTACTTC.